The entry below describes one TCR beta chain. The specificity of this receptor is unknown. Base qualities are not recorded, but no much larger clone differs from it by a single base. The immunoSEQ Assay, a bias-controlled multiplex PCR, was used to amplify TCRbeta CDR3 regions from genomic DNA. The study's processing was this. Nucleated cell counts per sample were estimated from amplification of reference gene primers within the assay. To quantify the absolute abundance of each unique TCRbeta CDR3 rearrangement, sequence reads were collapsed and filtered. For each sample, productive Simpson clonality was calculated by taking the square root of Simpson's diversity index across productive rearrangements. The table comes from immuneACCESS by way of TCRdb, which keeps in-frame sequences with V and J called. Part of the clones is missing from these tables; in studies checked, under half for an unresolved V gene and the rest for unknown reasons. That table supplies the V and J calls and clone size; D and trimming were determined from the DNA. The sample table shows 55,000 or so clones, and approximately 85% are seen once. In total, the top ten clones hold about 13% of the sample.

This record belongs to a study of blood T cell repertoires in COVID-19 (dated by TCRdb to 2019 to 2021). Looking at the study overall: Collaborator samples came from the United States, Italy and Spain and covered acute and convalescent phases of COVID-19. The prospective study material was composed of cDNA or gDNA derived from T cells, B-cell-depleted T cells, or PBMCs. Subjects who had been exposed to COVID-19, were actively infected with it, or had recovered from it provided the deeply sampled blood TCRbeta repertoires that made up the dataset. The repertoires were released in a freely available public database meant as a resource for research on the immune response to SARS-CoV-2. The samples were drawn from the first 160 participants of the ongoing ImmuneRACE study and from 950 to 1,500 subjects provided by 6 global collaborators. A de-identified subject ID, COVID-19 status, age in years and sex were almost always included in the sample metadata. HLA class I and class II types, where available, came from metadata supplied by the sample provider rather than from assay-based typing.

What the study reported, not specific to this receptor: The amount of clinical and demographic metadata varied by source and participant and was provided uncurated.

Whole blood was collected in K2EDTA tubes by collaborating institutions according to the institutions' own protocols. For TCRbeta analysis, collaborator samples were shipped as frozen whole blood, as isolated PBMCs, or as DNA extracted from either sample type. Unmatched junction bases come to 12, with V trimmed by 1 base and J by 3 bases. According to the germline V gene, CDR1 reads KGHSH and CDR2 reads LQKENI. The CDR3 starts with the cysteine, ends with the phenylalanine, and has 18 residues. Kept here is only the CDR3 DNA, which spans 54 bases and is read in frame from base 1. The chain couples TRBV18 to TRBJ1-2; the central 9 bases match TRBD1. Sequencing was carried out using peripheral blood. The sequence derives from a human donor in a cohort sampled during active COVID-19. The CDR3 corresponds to CASSPRSGQGVIYYGYTF. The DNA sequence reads TGTGCCAGCTCACCACGCTCGGGACAGGGAGTTATCTACTATGGCTACACCTTC.